The rows below give T cell receptor beta chains drawn from one sample of a study of T cell responses to AZD1222 COVID-19 vaccine. The method was immunoSEQ multiplex PCR; TCRdb's version includes in-frame clones alone and lacks a portion of them. The data show 80,000 or so clones, just over 90% seen once. This material consisted of peripheral blood, taken 28 days after the second AZD1222 dose. These receptors originate from an adult who received the AZD1222 COVID-19 vaccine. Each CDR3 is given with its conserved first and last residue. Each record gives: clone size, V gene, D gene, J gene, CDR3 protein, CDR3 DNA. D genes are given only for firm matches. Clone size is stated in some rows and not others, as once, few, many or a class when expanded.

clone size: NA
V gene: TRBV18
D gene: NA
J gene: TRBJ2-3
CDR3 protein: CASSDRGTWADTQYF
CDR3 DNA: TGTGCCAGCTCAGACAGAGGGACCTGGGCAGATACGCAGTATTTT

clone size: NA
V gene: TRBV28
D gene: TRBD2
J gene: TRBJ2-1
CDR3 protein: CASGLAGGGNEQFF
CDR3 DNA: TGTGCCAGCGGGCTAGCGGGAGGCGGGAATGAGCAGTTCTTC

clone size: once
V gene: TRBV30
D gene: NA
J gene: TRBJ1-1
CDR3 protein: CAWRRDTNTEAFF
CDR3 DNA: TGTGCCTGGAGGCGGGACACTAACACTGAAGCTTTCTTT

clone size: NA
V gene: TRBV24-1
D gene: NA
J gene: TRBJ2-7
CDR3 protein: CATSDTGSYEQYF
CDR3 DNA: TGTGCCACCAGTGACACCGGGAGCTACGAGCAGTACTTC

clone size: NA
V gene: TRBV5-4
D gene: TRBD2
J gene: TRBJ2-1
CDR3 protein: CASSELAGGSNEQFF
CDR3 DNA: TGTGCCAGCAGCGAACTAGCGGGAGGGTCCAATGAGCAGTTCTTC

clone size: NA
V gene: TRBV24-1
D gene: NA
J gene: TRBJ2-1
CDR3 protein: CATSDGLGSSYNEQFF
CDR3 DNA: TGTGCCACCAGTGATGGGCTCGGAAGCTCCTACAATGAGCAGTTCTTC

clone size: NA
V gene: TRBV25-1
D gene: NA
J gene: TRBJ1-5
CDR3 protein: CASSDTRSNQPQHF
CDR3 DNA: TGTGCCAGCAGTGATACCCGTAGCAATCAGCCCCAGCATTTT

clone size: NA
V gene: TRBV7-9
D gene: NA
J gene: TRBJ1-5
CDR3 protein: CASSLGGHNQPQHF
CDR3 DNA: TGTGCCAGCAGCTTAGGGGGACACAATCAGCCCCAGCATTTT

clone size: once
V gene: TRBV7-6
D gene: TRBD2
J gene: TRBJ2-1
CDR3 protein: CASSLGASGIFREQFF
CDR3 DNA: TGTGCCAGCAGCTTAGGGGCTAGCGGGATCTTCAGAGAGCAGTTCTTC

clone size: NA
V gene: TRBV10-2
D gene: NA
J gene: TRBJ2-3
CDR3 protein: CASSDFSRGDTQYF
CDR3 DNA: TGCGCCAGCAGTGATTTTTCGCGTGGGGATACGCAGTATTTT

clone size: NA
V gene: TRBV6-1
D gene: TRBD1
J gene: TRBJ1-5
CDR3 protein: CASSEDADRAFQPQHF
CDR3 DNA: TGTGCCAGCAGTGAAGACGCTGACAGGGCCTTTCAGCCCCAGCATTTT

clone size: NA
V gene: TRBV5-6
D gene: NA
J gene: TRBJ2-5
CDR3 protein: CASSLYLGGTQYF
CDR3 DNA: TGTGCCAGCAGCTTGTACCTTGGGGGGACCCAGTACTTC

clone size: NA
V gene: TRBV19
D gene: NA
J gene: TRBJ2-5
CDR3 protein: CASRLGQTHQETQYF
CDR3 DNA: TGTGCCAGTAGGCTAGGACAGACCCACCAAGAGACCCAGTACTTC

clone size: NA
V gene: TRBV9
D gene: NA
J gene: TRBJ1-2
CDR3 protein: CASSVAGGVWDPNGYTF
CDR3 DNA: TGTGCCAGCAGCGTAGCTGGGGGGGTATGGGACCCTAATGGCTACACCTTC

clone size: NA
V gene: TRBV11-2
D gene: TRBD2
J gene: TRBJ2-1
CDR3 protein: CASSLMFGLAGVGQFF
CDR3 DNA: TGTGCCAGCAGCTTAATGTTTGGACTAGCGGGAGTAGGGCAGTTCTTC

clone size: NA
V gene: TRBV6-5
D gene: TRBD2
J gene: TRBJ2-5
CDR3 protein: CAWGGLETQYF
CDR3 DNA: TGTGCGTGGGGAGGGTTGGAGACCCAGTACTTC

clone size: NA
V gene: TRBV11-3
D gene: TRBD2
J gene: TRBJ2-1
CDR3 protein: CASSFWTSGRNEQFF
CDR3 DNA: TGTGCCAGCAGCTTTTGGACTAGCGGGAGGAATGAGCAGTTCTTC

clone size: NA
V gene: TRBV7-6
D gene: NA
J gene: TRBJ1-2
CDR3 protein: CASSLESRSNYGYTF
CDR3 DNA: TGTGCCAGCAGCTTAGAGTCCAGGTCAAACTATGGCTACACCTTC